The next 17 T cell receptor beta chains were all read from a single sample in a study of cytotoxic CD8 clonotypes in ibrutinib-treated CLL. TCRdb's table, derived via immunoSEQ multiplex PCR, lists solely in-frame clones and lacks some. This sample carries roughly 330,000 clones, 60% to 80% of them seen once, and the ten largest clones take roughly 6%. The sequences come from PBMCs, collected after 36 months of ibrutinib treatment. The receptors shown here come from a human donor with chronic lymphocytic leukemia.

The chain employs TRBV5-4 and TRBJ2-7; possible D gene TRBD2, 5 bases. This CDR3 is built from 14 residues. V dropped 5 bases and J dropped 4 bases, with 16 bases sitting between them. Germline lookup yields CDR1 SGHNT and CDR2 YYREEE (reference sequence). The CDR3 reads CASRDASSIYEQYF. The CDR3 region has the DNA TGTGCCAGCAGAGATGCTAGCTCCATTTACGAGCAGTACTTC. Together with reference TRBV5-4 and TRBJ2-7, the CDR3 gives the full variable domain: ETGVTQSPTHLIKTRGQQVTLRCSSQSGHNTVSWYQQALGQGPQFIFQYYREEENGRGNFPPRFSGLQFPNYSSELNVNALELDDSALYLCASRDASSIYEQYFGPGTRLTVT.

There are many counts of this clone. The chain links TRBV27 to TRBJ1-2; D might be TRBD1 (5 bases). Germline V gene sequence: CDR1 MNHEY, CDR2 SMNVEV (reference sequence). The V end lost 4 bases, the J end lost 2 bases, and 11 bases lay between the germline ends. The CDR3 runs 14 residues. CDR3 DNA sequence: TGTGCCAGCAGTTCGGCGCGACAGAACTATGGCTACACCTTC. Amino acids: CASSSARQNYGYTF.

The CDR3 is CASGNRVHGELFF. The DNA of the CDR3 is TGTGCCAGCGGCAACAGGGTGCACGGGGAGCTGTTTTTT. The gene calls are TRBV7-6 and TRBJ2-2; perhaps TRBD1 as D (6 bases). This CDR3 has 13 residues. Germline assignment: CDR1 SGHVS and CDR2 FNYEAQ. V lost 8 bases and J 7 bases, leaving 14 bases between the germline ends. Drawing the rest from reference TRBV7-6 and TRBJ2-2, the complete variable domain is GAGVSQSPRYKVTKRGQDVALRCDPISGHVSLYWYRQALGQGPEFLTYFNYEAQQDKSGLPNDRFSAERPEGSISTLTIQRTEQRDSAMYRCASGNRVHGELFFGEGSRLTVL.

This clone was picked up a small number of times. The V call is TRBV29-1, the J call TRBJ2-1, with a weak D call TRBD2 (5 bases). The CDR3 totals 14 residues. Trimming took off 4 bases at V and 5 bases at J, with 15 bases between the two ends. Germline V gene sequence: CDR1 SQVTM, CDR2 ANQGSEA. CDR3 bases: TGCAGCGTTGGAGGACGGGGAATCGACAATGAGCAGTTCTTC. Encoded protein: CSVGGRGIDNEQFF.

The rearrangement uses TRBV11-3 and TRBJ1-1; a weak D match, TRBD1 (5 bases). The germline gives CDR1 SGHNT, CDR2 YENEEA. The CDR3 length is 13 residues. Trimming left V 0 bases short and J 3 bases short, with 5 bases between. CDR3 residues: CASSLEGDTEAFF. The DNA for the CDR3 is TGTGCCAGCAGCTTAGAGGGGGACACTGAAGCTTTCTTT.

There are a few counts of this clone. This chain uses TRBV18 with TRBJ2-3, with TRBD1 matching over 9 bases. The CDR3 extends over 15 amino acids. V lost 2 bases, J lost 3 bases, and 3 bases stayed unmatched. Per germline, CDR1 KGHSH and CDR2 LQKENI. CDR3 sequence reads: CASSPGTGQTDTQYF. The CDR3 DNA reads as TGTGCCAGCTCACCAGGGACAGGGCAAACAGATACGCAGTATTTT.

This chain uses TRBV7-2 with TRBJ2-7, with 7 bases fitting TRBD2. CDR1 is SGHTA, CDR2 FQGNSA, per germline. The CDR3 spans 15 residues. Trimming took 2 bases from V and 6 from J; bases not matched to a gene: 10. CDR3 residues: CASSLSAPGGSEQYF. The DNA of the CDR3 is TGTGCCAGCAGCTTATCCGCCCCCGGCGGGAGCGAGCAGTACTTC.

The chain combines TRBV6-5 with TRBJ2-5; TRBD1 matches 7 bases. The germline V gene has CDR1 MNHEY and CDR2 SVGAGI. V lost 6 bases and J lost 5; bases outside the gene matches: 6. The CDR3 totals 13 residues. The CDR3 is CASSNQGVETQYF. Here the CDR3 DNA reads TGTGCCAGCAGCAACCAGGGGGTGGAGACCCAGTACTTC.

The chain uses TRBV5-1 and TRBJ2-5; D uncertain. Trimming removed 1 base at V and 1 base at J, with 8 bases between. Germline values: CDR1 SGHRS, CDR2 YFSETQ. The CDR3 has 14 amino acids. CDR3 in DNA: TGCGCCAGCAGCTTGTTACAGATCCAAGAGACCCAGTACTTC. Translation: CASSLLQIQETQYF.

CDR3 sequence: CASSVGENYGYTF. CDR3 coding DNA: TGTGCCAGCAGCGTCGGGGAGAACTATGGCTACACCTTC. The chain carries TRBV9 and TRBJ1-2, with unresolved D. The CDR3 has 13 amino acids. CDR1 is SGDLS and CDR2 is YYNGEE in the germline V gene. Trimming pared 2 bases from V and 2 bases from J, leaving 7 bases between.

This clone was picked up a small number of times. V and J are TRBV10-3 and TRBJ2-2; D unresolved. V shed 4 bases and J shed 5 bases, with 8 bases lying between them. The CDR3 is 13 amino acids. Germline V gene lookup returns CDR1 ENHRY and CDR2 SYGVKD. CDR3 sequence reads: CAISVLGTGELFF. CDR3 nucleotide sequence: TGTGCCATCAGTGTGTTGGGGACCGGGGAGCTGTTTTTT.

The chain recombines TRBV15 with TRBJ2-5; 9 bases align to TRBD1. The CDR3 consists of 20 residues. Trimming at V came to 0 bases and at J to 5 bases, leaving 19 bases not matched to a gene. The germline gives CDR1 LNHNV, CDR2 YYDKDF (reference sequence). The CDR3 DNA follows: TGTGCCACCAGCAGAGATCGGCCTAAGATCTCCACAGGGGGCGCGGAGACCCAGTACTTC. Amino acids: CATSRDRPKISTGGAETQYF.

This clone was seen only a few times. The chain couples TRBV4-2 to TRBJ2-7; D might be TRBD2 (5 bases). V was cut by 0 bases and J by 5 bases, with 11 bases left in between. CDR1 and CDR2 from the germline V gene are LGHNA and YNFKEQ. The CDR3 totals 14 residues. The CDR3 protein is CASSQDALAHEQYF. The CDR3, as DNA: TGTGCCAGCAGCCAAGATGCCCTAGCCCACGAGCAGTACTTC.

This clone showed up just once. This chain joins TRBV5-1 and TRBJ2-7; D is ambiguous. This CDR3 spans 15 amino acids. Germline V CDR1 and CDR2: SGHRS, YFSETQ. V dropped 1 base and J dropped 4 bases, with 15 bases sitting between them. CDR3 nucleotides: TGCGCCAGCAGCTTGTCGGTAGCCTCTCTTTACGAGCAGTACTTC. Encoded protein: CASSLSVASLYEQYF.

CDR3 in amino acids: CASAKGILGAYNEQFF. The CDR3 DNA sequence: TGTGCCAGCGCTAAGGGCATCCTTGGGGCCTACAATGAGCAGTTCTTC. The J gene is TRBJ2-1, the V gene TRBV2; D gene unclear. V was shortened by 8 bases and J by 2 bases, with 19 bases between the two germline ends. This CDR3 spans 16 amino acids. From germline, CDR1 is SNHLY and CDR2 FYNNEI.

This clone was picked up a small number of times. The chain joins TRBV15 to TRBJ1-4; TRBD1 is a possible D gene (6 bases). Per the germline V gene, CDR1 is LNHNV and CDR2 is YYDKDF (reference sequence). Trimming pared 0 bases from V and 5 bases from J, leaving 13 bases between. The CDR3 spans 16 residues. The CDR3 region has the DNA TGTGCCACCAGCAGAGATCCCGGGACAAACAATGAAAAACTGTTTTTT. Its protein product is CATSRDPGTNNEKLFF.

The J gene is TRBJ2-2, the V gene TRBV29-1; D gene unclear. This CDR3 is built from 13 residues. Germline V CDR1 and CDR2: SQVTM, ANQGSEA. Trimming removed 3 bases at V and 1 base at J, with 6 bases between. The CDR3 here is CSVDLQNTGELFF. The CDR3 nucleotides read TGCAGCGTTGACCTACAGAACACCGGGGAGCTGTTTTTT.